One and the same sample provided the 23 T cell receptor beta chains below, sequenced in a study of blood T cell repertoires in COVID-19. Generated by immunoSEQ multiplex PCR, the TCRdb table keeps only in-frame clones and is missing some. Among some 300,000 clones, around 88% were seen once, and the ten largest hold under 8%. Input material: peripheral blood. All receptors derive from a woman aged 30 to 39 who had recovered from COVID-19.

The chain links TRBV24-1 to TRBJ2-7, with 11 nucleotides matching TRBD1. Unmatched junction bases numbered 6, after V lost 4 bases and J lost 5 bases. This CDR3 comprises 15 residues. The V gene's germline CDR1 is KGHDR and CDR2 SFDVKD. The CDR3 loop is CATSDPGQGGHEQYF. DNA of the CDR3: TGTGCCACCAGTGACCCGGGACAGGGGGGCCACGAGCAGTACTTC.

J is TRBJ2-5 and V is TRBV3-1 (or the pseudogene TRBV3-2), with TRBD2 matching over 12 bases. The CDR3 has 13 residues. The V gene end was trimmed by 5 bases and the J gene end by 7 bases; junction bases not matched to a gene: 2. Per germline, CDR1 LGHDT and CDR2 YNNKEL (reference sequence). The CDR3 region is CASSATSGGTQYF. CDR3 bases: TGTGCCAGCAGCGCGACTAGCGGGGGGACCCAGTACTTC.

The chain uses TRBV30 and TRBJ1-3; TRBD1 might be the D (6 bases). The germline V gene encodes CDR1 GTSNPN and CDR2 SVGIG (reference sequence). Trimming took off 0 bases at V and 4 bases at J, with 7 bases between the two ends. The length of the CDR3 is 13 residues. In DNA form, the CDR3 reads TGTGCCTGGAGTGTAAGGGGGGGAAACACCATATATTTT. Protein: CAWSVRGGNTIYF.

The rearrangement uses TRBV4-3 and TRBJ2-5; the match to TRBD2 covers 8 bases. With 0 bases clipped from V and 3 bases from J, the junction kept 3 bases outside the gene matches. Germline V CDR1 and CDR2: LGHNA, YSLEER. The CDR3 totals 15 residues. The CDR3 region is CASSQDLRGEETQYF. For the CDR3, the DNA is TGCGCCAGCAGCCAAGATCTGCGGGGGGAAGAGACCCAGTACTTC.

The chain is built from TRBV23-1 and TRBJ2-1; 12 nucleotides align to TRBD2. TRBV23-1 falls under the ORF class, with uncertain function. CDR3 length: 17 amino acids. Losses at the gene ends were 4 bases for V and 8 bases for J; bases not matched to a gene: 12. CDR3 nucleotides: TGCGCCAGCAGTCGTCTGGCTAGCGGGGGGGAAAGGGATGAGCAGTTCTTC. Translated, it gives CASSRLASGGERDEQFF.

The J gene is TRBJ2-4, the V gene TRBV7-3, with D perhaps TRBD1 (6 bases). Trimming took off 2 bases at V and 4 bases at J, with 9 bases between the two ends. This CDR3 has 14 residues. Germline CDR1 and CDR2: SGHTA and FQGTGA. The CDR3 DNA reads TGTGCCAGCAGCTTAGGACAGATAAAAAACATTCAGTACTTC. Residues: CASSLGQIKNIQYF.

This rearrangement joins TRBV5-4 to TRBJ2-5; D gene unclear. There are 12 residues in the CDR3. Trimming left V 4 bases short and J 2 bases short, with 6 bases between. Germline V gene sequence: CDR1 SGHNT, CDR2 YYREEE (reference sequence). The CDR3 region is CASSGQQETQYF. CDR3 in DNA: TGTGCCAGCAGCGGGCAGCAAGAGACCCAGTACTTC.

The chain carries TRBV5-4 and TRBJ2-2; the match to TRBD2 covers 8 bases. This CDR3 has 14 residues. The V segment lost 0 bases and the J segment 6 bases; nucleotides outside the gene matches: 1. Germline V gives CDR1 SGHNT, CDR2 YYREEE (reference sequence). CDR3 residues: CASSLAGGSGELFF. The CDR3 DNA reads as TGTGCCAGCAGCTTGGCGGGGGGGTCCGGGGAGCTGTTTTTT.

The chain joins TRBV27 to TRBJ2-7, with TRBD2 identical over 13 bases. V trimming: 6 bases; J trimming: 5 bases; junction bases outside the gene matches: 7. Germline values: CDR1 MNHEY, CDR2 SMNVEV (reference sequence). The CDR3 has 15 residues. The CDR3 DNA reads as TGTGCCAGCAGCTCGGGACTAGCGGGGTCCCACGAGCAGTACTTC. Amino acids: CASSSGLAGSHEQYF.

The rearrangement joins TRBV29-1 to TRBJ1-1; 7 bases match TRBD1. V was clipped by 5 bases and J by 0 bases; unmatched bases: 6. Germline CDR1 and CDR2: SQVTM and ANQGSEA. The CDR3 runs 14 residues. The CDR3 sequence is CSVRMGQMNTEAFF. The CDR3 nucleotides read TGCAGCGTTAGGATGGGACAGATGAACACTGAAGCTTTCTTT. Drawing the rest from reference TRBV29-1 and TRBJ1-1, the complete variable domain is SAVISQKPSRDICQRGTSLTIQCQVDSQVTMMFWYRQQPGQSLTLIATANQGSEATYESGFVIDKFPISRPNLTFSTLTVSNMSPEDSSIYLCSVRMGQMNTEAFFGQGTRLTVV.

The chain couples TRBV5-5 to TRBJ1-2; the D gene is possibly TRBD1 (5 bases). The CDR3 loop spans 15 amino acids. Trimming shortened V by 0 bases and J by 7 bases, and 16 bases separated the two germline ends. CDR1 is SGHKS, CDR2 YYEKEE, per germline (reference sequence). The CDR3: CASSLAGGTALGYTF. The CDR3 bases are TGTGCCAGCAGCTTGGCCGGGGGGACTGCCCTTGGCTACACCTTC.

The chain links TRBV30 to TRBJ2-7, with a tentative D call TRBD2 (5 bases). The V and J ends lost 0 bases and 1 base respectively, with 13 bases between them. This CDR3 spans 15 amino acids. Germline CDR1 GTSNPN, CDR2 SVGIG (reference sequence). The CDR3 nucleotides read TGTGCCTGGAGTGTAGCGGCAGGTCTATCCTACGAGCAGTACTTC. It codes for CAWSVAAGLSYEQYF.

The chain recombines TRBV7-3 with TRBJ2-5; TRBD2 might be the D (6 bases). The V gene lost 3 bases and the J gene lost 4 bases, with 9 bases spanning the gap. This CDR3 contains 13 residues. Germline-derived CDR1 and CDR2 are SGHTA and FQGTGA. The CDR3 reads CASSLATRETQYF. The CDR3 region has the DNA TGTGCCAGCAGCTTGGCGACTAGAGAGACCCAGTACTTC.

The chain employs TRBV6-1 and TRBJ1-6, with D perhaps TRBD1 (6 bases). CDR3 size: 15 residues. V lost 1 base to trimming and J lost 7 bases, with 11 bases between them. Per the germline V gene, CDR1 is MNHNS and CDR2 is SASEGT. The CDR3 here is CASSEVGQRNSPLHF. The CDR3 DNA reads TGTGCCAGCAGTGAAGTAGGACAGAGAAATTCACCCCTCCACTTT.

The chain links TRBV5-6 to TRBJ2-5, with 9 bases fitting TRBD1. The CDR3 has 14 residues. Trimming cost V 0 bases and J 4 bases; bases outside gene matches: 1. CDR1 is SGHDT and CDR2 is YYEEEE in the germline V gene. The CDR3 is CASSLVGQGETQYF. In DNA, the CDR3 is TGTGCCAGCAGCTTGGTGGGACAGGGAGAGACCCAGTACTTC.

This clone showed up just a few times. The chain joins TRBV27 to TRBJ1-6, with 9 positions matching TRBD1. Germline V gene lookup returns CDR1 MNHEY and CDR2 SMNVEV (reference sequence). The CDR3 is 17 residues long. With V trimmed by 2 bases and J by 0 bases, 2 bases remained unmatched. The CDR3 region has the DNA TGTGCCAGCAGTTTAACAGGGGGCGCCTCCTATAATTCACCCCTCCACTTT. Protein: CASSLTGGASYNSPLHF.

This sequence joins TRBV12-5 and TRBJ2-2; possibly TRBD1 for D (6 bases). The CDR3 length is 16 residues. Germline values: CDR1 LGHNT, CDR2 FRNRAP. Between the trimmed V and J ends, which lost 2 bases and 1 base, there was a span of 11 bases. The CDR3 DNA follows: TGTGCTAGTGGTTTGCAGACAGGCGAGAACACCGGGGAGCTGTTTTTT. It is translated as CASGLQTGENTGELFF.

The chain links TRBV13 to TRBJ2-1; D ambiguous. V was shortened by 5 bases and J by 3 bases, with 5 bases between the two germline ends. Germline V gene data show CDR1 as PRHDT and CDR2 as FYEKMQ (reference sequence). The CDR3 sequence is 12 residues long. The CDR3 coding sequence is TGTGCCAGCAGCCCTTACTACAATGAGCAGTTCTTC. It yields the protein CASSPYYNEQFF.

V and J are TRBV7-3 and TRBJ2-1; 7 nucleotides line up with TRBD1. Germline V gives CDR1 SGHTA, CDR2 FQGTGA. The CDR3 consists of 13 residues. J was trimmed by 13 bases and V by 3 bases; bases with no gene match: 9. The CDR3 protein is CASSFVRGQPQFF. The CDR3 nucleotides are TGTGCCAGCAGCTTTGTTCGGGGACAGCCCCAGTTCTTC.

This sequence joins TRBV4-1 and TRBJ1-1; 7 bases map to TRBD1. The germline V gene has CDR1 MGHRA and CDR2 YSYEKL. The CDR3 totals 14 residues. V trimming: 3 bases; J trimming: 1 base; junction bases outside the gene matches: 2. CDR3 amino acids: CASSQTGWNTEAFF. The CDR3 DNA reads TGCGCCAGCAGCCAGACAGGGTGGAACACTGAAGCTTTCTTT.

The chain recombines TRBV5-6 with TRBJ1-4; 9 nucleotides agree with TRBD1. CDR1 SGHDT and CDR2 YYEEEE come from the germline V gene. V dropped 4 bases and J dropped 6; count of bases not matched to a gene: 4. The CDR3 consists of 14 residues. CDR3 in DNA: TGTGCCAGCAGCGGGGACAGGGTTGATGAAAAACTGTTTTTT. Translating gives CASSGDRVDEKLFF.

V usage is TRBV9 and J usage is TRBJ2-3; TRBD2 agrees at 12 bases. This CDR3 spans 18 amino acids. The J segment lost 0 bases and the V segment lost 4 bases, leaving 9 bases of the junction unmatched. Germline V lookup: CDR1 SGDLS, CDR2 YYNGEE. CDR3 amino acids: CASSQTPGLAGSTDTQYF. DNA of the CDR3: TGTGCCAGCAGCCAAACCCCGGGACTAGCGGGTAGCACAGATACGCAGTATTTT.

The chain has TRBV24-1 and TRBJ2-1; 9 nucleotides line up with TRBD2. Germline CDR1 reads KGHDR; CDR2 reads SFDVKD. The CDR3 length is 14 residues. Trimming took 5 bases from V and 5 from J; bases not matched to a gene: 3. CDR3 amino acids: CATSVAGANNEQFF. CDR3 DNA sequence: TGTGCCACCAGTGTAGCGGGGGCTAACAATGAGCAGTTCTTC.